Following are 15 T cell receptor beta chains from one sample sequenced in a study of shared clonotypes between healthy human individuals. This table comes from immunoSEQ multiplex PCR, and its TCRdb copy is limited to in-frame clones, with some not included. The sample includes a few million clones, roughly 92% of them seen just once. The sequenced material came from naive CD4+ T cells from PBMCs. Described subset: CD45RA+ positively selected. All receptors come from a young man in good health. Some clones in this sample may be carry-over from other donors' samples.

The gene calls are TRBV9 and TRBJ2-2, with D maybe TRBD1 (5 bases). Germline values: CDR1 SGDLS, CDR2 YYNGEE. The CDR3 extends over 16 amino acids. V dropped 3 bases and J dropped 4 bases, with 16 bases sitting between them. In nucleotides, the CDR3 is TGTGCCAGCAGCGCCCCCTTCCAGGGAAGCACCGGGGAGCTGTTTTTT. Translation gives CASSAPFQGSTGELFF.

The chain combines TRBV30 with TRBJ2-1; the D gene is possibly TRBD2 (6 bases). The germline V gene has CDR1 GTSNPN and CDR2 SVGIG (reference sequence). With 2 bases removed from V and 12 bases from J, the gap between germline ends came to 17 bases. The CDR3 length is 13 residues. In DNA form, the CDR3 reads TGTGCCTGGAGTCCACCGGGACTTTTGTGGCAGTTCTTC. Protein: CAWSPPGLLWQFF. The variable domain in full, with the rest retrieved from reference TRBV30 and TRBJ2-1, is SQTIHQWPATLVQPVGSPLSLECTVEGTSNPNLYWYRQAAGRGLQLLFYSVGIGQISSEVPQNLSASRPQDRQFILSSKKLLLSDSGFYLCAWSPPGLLWQFFGPGTRLTVL.

The chain joins TRBV30 to TRBJ1-5, with 7 bases fitting TRBD1. V shed 2 bases, J shed 6 bases, and the junction held 10 bases outside the gene matches. The CDR3 covers 15 residues. The germline V gene encodes CDR1 GTSNPN and CDR2 SVGIG (reference sequence). In DNA, the CDR3 is TGTGCCTGGAGTTCCGTTTCGACAGGGACTCAGCCCCAGCATTTT. Amino acids: CAWSSVSTGTQPQHF.

The rearrangement links TRBV4-1 to TRBJ2-5; D ambiguous. V was clipped by 0 bases and J by 5 bases, with 13 bases between them. The CDR3 extends over 15 amino acids. The germline CDR1 and CDR2 sequences are MGHRA and YSYEKL. CDR3 DNA sequence: TGCGCCAGCAGCCAAGATCCCGGGTCTGGGGAGACCCAGTACTTC. This translates into CASSQDPGSGETQYF.

The rearrangement links TRBV7-9 to TRBJ1-6; no definite D call. Germline V gene sequence: CDR1 SEHNR, CDR2 FQNEAQ (reference sequence). V was cut by 1 base and J by 8 bases, with 3 bases left in between. This CDR3 is 12 amino acids long. CDR3 protein: CASSLVDSPLHF. The DNA for the CDR3 is TGTGCCAGCAGCTTAGTTGATTCACCCCTCCACTTT.

J is TRBJ1-3 and V is TRBV5-1; D gene unclear. With 2 bases removed from V and 4 bases from J, the gap between germline ends came to 13 bases. CDR3 length: 15 residues. The germline CDR1 and CDR2 sequences are SGHRS and YFSETQ. The CDR3 spells CASSFEGIAGNTIYF. The CDR3 coding sequence is TGCGCCAGCAGCTTTGAGGGTATTGCCGGAAACACCATATATTTT.

Remarks on this clone: This specimen includes other DNA sequences encoding the same CDR3. V gene TRBV6-5 combines with J gene TRBJ1-6, with D possibly TRBD1 on 6 matching bases. The germline V gene encodes CDR1 MNHEY and CDR2 SVGAGI. Trimming pared 2 bases from V and 10 bases from J, leaving 6 bases between. There are 12 residues in the CDR3. CDR3 region: CASSYRGSPLHF. In DNA, the CDR3 is TGTGCCAGCAGTTACAGGGGGTCACCCCTCCACTTT.

The chain joins TRBV11-2 to TRBJ2-7, with 9 nucleotides matching TRBD1. Germline assignment: CDR1 SGHAT and CDR2 FQNNGV. V lost 5 bases to trimming and J lost 5 bases; unmatched junction nucleotides: 19. This CDR3 has 18 amino acids. CDR3 amino acids: CASSVGWFAEQGADEQYF. CDR3 nucleotides: TGTGCCAGCAGCGTAGGGTGGTTCGCGGAACAGGGGGCCGACGAGCAGTACTTC.

Here the CDR3 DNA reads TGTGCCAGCAGTTTAAGGAGGGAGGGCCTATACGAGCAGTACTTC. This encodes CASSLRREGLYEQYF. This chain connects TRBV27 to TRBJ2-7, with TRBD2 matching 7 bases. Germline values: CDR1 MNHEY, CDR2 SMNVEV (reference sequence). The CDR3 sequence is 15 residues long. J lost 4 bases, V lost 2 bases, and 8 bases had no gene match.

The rearrangement links TRBV5-1 to TRBJ2-2; D unresolved. Germline V lookup: CDR1 SGHRS, CDR2 YFSETQ. V lost 4 bases and J 2 bases, leaving 9 bases between the germline ends. This CDR3 has 14 residues. The DNA of the CDR3 is TGCGCCAGCAGCATAGCCCCTAACACCGGGGAGCTGTTTTTT. It is translated as CASSIAPNTGELFF.

The chain is built from TRBV28 and TRBJ2-5; TRBD2 matches at 11 bases. V shed 6 bases, J shed 5 bases, and the junction held 2 bases outside the gene matches. Germline CDR1 reads MDHEN; CDR2 reads SYDVKM. The CDR3 spans 13 residues. DNA of the CDR3: TGTGCCAGCAGGATAGCGGGGGGGGAGACCCAGTACTTC. It specifies CASRIAGGETQYF.

The V and J genes are TRBV9 and TRBJ2-7, with TRBD1 identical over 8 bases. V lost 4 bases, J lost 3 bases, and 9 bases stayed unmatched. Looked up from germline, CDR1 is SGDLS and CDR2 is YYNGEE. The CDR3 is 15 residues long. DNA of the CDR3: TGTGCCAGCAGCCCCTCCGGGACAGGATACTACGAGCAGTACTTC. Amino acids: CASSPSGTGYYEQYF.

The chain combines TRBV27 with TRBJ1-1; tentative D call: TRBD1 (6 bases). The germline gives CDR1 MNHEY, CDR2 SMNVEV (reference sequence). The V end lost 0 bases, the J end lost 4 bases, and 12 bases lay between the germline ends. The CDR3 loop spans 15 amino acids. The CDR3 DNA sequence: TGTGCCAGCAGTTTATCCACAGGGTTCGGCACTGAAGCTTTCTTT. Translating gives CASSLSTGFGTEAFF.

This rearrangement joins TRBV6-1 to TRBJ2-1; no definite D call. This CDR3 region has 15 residues. V was pared by 1 base and J by 9 bases, with 16 bases between. CDR1 and CDR2 (germline): MNHNS, SASEGT. This CDR3 reads CASSEGGIMELEQFF. CDR3 bases: TGTGCCAGCAGTGAAGGGGGTATAATGGAGCTTGAGCAGTTCTTC.

The chain couples TRBV2 to TRBJ1-4; D gene uncertain. The CDR3 extends over 14 amino acids. Trimming stripped 6 bases from V and 0 bases from J, with 8 bases between. Germline CDR1 is SNHLY and CDR2 is FYNNEI. Here the CDR3 reads CASRGVATNEKLFF. The CDR3 nucleotides are TGTGCCAGCAGGGGAGTTGCAACTAATGAAAAACTGTTTTTT. The entire variable domain, with the rest obtained from reference TRBV2 and TRBJ1-4, is as follows: EPEVTQTPSHQVTQMGQEVILRCVPISNHLYFYWYRQILGQKVEFLVSFYNNEISEKSEIFDDQFSVERPDGSNFTLKIRSTKLEDSAMYFCASRGVATNEKLFFGSGTQLSVL.